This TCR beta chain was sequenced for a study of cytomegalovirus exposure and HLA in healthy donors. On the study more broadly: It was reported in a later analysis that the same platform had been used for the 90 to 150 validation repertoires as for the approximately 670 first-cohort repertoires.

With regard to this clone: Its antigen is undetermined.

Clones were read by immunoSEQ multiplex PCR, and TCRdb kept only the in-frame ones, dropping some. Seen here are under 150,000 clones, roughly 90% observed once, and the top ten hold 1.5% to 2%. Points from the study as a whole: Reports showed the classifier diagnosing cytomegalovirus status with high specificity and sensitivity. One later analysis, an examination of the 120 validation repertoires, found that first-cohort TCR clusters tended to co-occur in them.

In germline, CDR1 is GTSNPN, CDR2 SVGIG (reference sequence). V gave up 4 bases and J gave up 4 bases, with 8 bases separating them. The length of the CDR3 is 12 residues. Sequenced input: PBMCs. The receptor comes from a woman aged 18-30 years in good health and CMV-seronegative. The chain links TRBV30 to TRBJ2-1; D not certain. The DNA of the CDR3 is TGTGCCTGGACAAGCGAATACAATGAGCAGTTCTTC. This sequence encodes CAWTSEYNEQFF.